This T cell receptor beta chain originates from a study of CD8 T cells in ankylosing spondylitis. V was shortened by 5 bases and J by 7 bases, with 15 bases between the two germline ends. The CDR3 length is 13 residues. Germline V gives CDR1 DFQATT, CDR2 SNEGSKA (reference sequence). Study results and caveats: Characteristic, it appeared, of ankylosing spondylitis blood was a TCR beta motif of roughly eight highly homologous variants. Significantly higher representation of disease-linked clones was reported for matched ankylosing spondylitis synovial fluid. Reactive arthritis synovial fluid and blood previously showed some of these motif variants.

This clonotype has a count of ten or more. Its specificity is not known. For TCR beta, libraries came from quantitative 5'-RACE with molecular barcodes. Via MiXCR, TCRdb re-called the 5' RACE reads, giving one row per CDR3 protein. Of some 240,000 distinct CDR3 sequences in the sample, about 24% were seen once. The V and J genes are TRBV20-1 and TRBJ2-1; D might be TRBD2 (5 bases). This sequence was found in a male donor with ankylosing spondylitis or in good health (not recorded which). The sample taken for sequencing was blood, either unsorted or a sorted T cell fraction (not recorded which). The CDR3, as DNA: TGCAGTGCTGAGGGAAGGTGGGAAAATGAGCAGTTCTTC. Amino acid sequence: CSAEGRWENEQFF.